Listed here are 29 T cell receptor beta chains from one sample, sequenced in a study of shared clonotypes between healthy human individuals (dated by TCRdb to the early 2020s). Libraries were built with the immunoSEQ multiplex PCR assay. In its TCRdb copy, this immuneACCESS table keeps in-frame sequences only and misses some clones. Where compared with another copy, unresolved V genes explain less than half of these, and the others have no known cause. Present in this sample are around 2,000,000 clones, about 95% of which were seen just once. The top ten constitute roughly 0.13% of the sample. Sequences were obtained from naive CD4+ T cells sorted from blood. The cell subset or site label for this specimen denotes: CD45RA+ positively selected. These receptors all stem from a man aged 18 to 29 in good health.

The V gene is TRBV7-8, the J gene TRBJ2-7; 10 nucleotides line up with TRBD2. The CDR3 length is 14 residues. Germline trimming cut 5 bases from V and 2 bases from J; bases unmatched to any gene: 3. Germline-derived CDR1 and CDR2 are SGHVS and FQNEAQ. The CDR3 nucleotides are TGTGCCAGCAGCGAGAGCGGGGGGGCCTACGAGCAGTACTTC. It translates to CASSESGGAYEQYF.

CDR3 amino acids: CASRAFKVHSYEQYF. As DNA, the CDR3 is TGTGCCAGTAGGGCTTTCAAGGTCCACTCCTACGAGCAGTACTTC. V and J are TRBV19 and TRBJ2-7; no clear D gene. Germline V gene lookup returns CDR1 LNHDA and CDR2 SQIVND (reference sequence). The CDR3 loop spans 15 amino acids. Trimming removed 6 bases from V and 0 bases from J, with 15 bases in between.

The rearrangement links TRBV11-2 to TRBJ2-2; tentatively, D is TRBD1 (6 bases). V gave up 2 bases and J gave up 6 bases, with 22 bases separating them. This CDR3 comprises 18 residues. Germline CDR1 and CDR2: SGHAT and FQNNGV. The CDR3 coding sequence is TGTGCCAGCAGCTTAAATTGGGGGCAGGGTGGCCGTCCCGGGGAGCTGTTTTTT. It specifies CASSLNWGQGGRPGELFF.

J is TRBJ1-1 and V is TRBV21-1. TRBV21-1 constitutes a pseudogene. The CDR3 sequence is 18 residues long. In nucleotides, the CDR3 is TGTGCCAGCAGCAAAGCTCGGGGGCCGCTCCCGATGAACACTGAAGCTTTCTTT. It codes for CASSKARGPLPMNTEAFF.

The J gene is TRBJ2-3, the V gene TRBV29-1; 10 bases align to TRBD1. Trimming cost V 6 bases and J 4 bases; bases outside gene matches: 7. The V gene's germline CDR1 is SQVTM and CDR2 ANQGSEA. This CDR3 has 14 residues. CDR3 amino acids: CSVRLGQGADTQYF. The CDR3 coding sequence is TGCAGCGTCCGACTAGGACAGGGGGCAGATACGCAGTATTTT.

DNA of the CDR3: TGTGCCAGTAGTATCTACAGGGGCGGTAATTCACCCCTCCACTTT. Its protein product is CASSIYRGGNSPLHF. This chain joins TRBV19 and TRBJ1-6; 7 bases align to TRBD1. The CDR3 consists of 15 residues. Trimming removed 3 bases from V and 6 bases from J; junction bases left unmatched: 5. The V gene's germline CDR1 is LNHDA and CDR2 SQIVND (reference sequence). Full variable domain (missing parts from reference TRBV19 and TRBJ1-6): DGGITQSPKYLFRKEGQNVTLSCEQNLNHDAMYWYRQDPGQGLRLIYYSQIVNDFQKGDIAEGYSVSREKKESFPLTVTSAQKNPTAFYLCASSIYRGGNSPLHFGNGTRLTVT.

This clone was detected a few times. The chain carries TRBV5-1 and TRBJ2-7, with 13 bases fitting TRBD2. CDR3 size: 17 residues. In germline, CDR1 is SGHRS, CDR2 YFSETQ. V trimming: 4 bases; J trimming: 2 bases; junction bases outside the gene matches: 9. The CDR3 here is CASSRGGLAGPTYEQYF. The DNA for the CDR3 is TGCGCCAGCAGCCGAGGGGGACTAGCGGGACCAACCTACGAGCAGTACTTC.

The gene calls are TRBV19 and TRBJ2-4; a weak D match, TRBD1 (5 bases). V lost 7 bases to trimming and J lost 0 bases, with 13 bases between them. The CDR3 covers 15 residues. Per germline, CDR1 LNHDA and CDR2 SQIVND (reference sequence). The CDR3 bases are TGTGCCAGTAAGGGGCAAGACCTAGCCAAAAACATTCAGTACTTC. As protein: CASKGQDLAKNIQYF.

The chain couples TRBV5-4 to TRBJ2-7; 10 positions agree with TRBD2. Germline trimming cut 2 bases from V and 0 bases from J; bases unmatched to any gene: 2. The germline V gene has CDR1 SGHNT and CDR2 YYREEE (reference sequence). The CDR3 runs 15 residues. The CDR3 is CASSFGTSVSYEQYF. CDR3 in DNA: TGTGCCAGCAGCTTCGGGACTAGCGTCTCCTACGAGCAGTACTTC.

This clone was seen only once. This chain links TRBV30 with TRBJ1-5, with TRBD1 matching over 7 bases. J lost 1 base, V lost 6 bases, and 6 bases had no gene match. The CDR3 runs 14 residues. Germline assignment: CDR1 GTSNPN and CDR2 SVGIG (reference sequence). CDR3 coding DNA: TGTGCCTGTCAACAGGGGATGAGCAATCAGCCCCAGCATTTT. This translates into CACQQGMSNQPQHF.

About this clone: This same CDR3 is encoded by further DNA sequences in the sample. The chain couples TRBV7-9 to TRBJ1-1; TRBD1 is a possible D gene (6 bases). Germline V gene data show CDR1 as SEHNR and CDR2 as FQNEAQ (reference sequence). Trimming pared 3 bases from V and 0 bases from J, leaving 8 bases between. The CDR3 runs 14 residues. The CDR3 spells CASSFGQMNTEAFF. In nucleotides, the CDR3 is TGTGCCAGCAGCTTTGGACAGATGAACACTGAAGCTTTCTTT.

The genes are TRBV5-1 and TRBJ2-3; no firm D call. This CDR3 has 13 amino acids. Trimming left V 4 bases short and J 2 bases short, with 8 bases between. Germline V gene sequence: CDR1 SGHRS, CDR2 YFSETQ. The chain's CDR3 is CASSARNTDTQYF. The DNA for the CDR3 is TGCGCCAGCAGCGCCAGGAACACAGATACGCAGTATTTT.

V and J are TRBV5-6 and TRBJ1-1; no reliable D call. Germline V gene lookup returns CDR1 SGHDT and CDR2 YYEEEE. There are 15 residues in the CDR3. Deletions cut 1 base from V and 1 base from J, with 11 bases between. The CDR3 is CASSLIQAANTEAFF. CDR3 in DNA: TGTGCCAGCAGCTTGATTCAGGCGGCGAACACTGAAGCTTTCTTT.

The rearrangement joins TRBV30 to TRBJ1-5, with D unclear. Trimming took off 1 base at V and 0 bases at J, with 13 bases between the two ends. The CDR3 loop spans 16 amino acids. From germline, CDR1 is GTSNPN and CDR2 SVGIG (reference sequence). The CDR3 region has the DNA TGTGCCTGGAGTGAATGGCGGGTTTATAGCAATCAGCCCCAGCATTTT. It specifies CAWSEWRVYSNQPQHF.

This chain links TRBV2 with TRBJ2-5, with unresolved D. This CDR3 region has 13 residues. Germline CDR1 is SNHLY and CDR2 is FYNNEI. Trimming removed 6 bases from V and 1 base from J, with 9 bases in between. CDR3 DNA: TGTGCCAGCAGCCCCTGGGGCCAAGAGACCCAGTACTTC. Amino acids: CASSPWGQETQYF.

Comments on this clone: This may be a read error: a much more frequent sequence differs by one nucleotide. This specimen includes other DNA sequences encoding the same CDR3. The V and J genes are TRBV18 and TRBJ2-7; TRBD2 is a possible D gene (6 bases). This CDR3 spans 14 amino acids. Germline lookup yields CDR1 KGHSH and CDR2 LQKENI. The germline V and J ends were trimmed by 0 bases and 1 base, with 7 bases remaining between them. The CDR3, as DNA: TGTGCCAGCTCACCACCGGCGGGGTCCTACGAGCAGTACTTC. It encodes CASSPPAGSYEQYF.

The table lists this clone with a count of one. The chain links TRBV28 to TRBJ2-3, with TRBD2 matching over 14 bases. Looked up from germline, CDR1 is MDHEN and CDR2 is SYDVKM. The CDR3 is made up of 18 amino acids. V was pared by 2 bases and J by 5 bases, with 9 bases of the junction left unmatched. As DNA, the CDR3 is TGTGCCAGCAGTTTAGCCGGGACTAGCGGGGGTAGAGTAGATACGCAGTATTTT. Translating it yields CASSLAGTSGGRVDTQYF.

This chain connects TRBV5-7 to TRBJ1-5; 8 positions agree with TRBD1. TRBV5-7 is treated as an ORF (open reading frame) with a function not yet certain. The length of the CDR3 is 15 residues. V lost 4 bases, J lost 3 bases, and 6 bases stayed unmatched. DNA of the CDR3: TGTGCCAGCAGCAAGGACAGGGTTGACAATCAGCCCCAGCATTTT. As protein: CASSKDRVDNQPQHF.

This chain joins TRBV4-3 and TRBJ2-2, with 12 bases identical to TRBD2. J lost 6 bases, V lost 3 bases, and 5 bases had no gene match. In germline, CDR1 is LGHNA, CDR2 YSLEER. CDR3 length equals 16 residues. Here the CDR3 DNA reads TGCGCCAGCAGCCAGACTAGCGGGAGTAAAGCCGGGGAGCTGTTTTTT. This encodes CASSQTSGSKAGELFF.

V usage is TRBV19 and J usage is TRBJ1-1; maybe TRBD1 (6 bases). V was cut by 8 bases and J by 9 bases, with 19 bases left in between. Per the germline V gene, CDR1 is LNHDA and CDR2 is SQIVND (reference sequence). The CDR3 loop spans 13 amino acids. Here the CDR3 reads CASVGDKERKAFF. DNA of the CDR3: TGTGCCAGTGTTGGGGACAAGGAACGCAAAGCTTTCTTT.

The gene calls are TRBV6-5 and TRBJ2-2; unclear D gene. Germline CDR1 and CDR2: MNHEY and SVGAGI. The CDR3 length is 13 residues. The V end was cut by 6 bases, the J end by 6 bases, with 11 bases between. The CDR3 protein is CASSRLGSGELFF. In DNA form, the CDR3 reads TGTGCCAGCAGCCGCCTCGGGTCCGGGGAGCTGTTTTTT.

This clone was seen a handful of times. The chain has TRBV6-1 and TRBJ1-2; 7 nucleotides align to TRBD1. Germline assignment: CDR1 MNHNS and CDR2 SASEGT. The CDR3 covers 15 residues. Trimming removed 6 bases from V and 4 bases from J; junction bases left unmatched: 11. The CDR3 loop is CASRDAGTAFYGYTF. CDR3 bases: TGTGCCAGCAGGGATGCAGGGACAGCGTTCTATGGCTACACCTTC.

The chain employs TRBV18 and TRBJ2-5; D uncertain. In germline, CDR1 is KGHSH, CDR2 LQKENI. V lost 3 bases and J lost 0, with 11 bases in between. The length of the CDR3 is 15 residues. CDR3 coding DNA: TGTGCCAGCTCACCTGTCGTGGTTTACCAAGAGACCCAGTACTTC. This encodes CASSPVVVYQETQYF.

Note on this clone: This sample also contains other DNA sequences that code for the same CDR3. This rearrangement joins TRBV27 to TRBJ1-5; perhaps TRBD1 as D (6 bases). Germline CDR1 and CDR2: MNHEY and SMNVEV (reference sequence). This CDR3 contains 13 residues. Deletions cut 2 bases from V and 7 bases from J, with 9 bases between. The CDR3 DNA follows: TGTGCCAGCAGTTTACAGGGGAACCAGCCCCAGCATTTT. This codes for CASSLQGNQPQHF.

This sequence joins TRBV6-1 and TRBJ2-7; weak D call: TRBD1 (6 bases). Germline CDR1 is MNHNS and CDR2 is SASEGT. The ends were cut back, 2 bases at V and 2 bases at J, with 16 bases in the middle. The CDR3 has 16 amino acids. The CDR3 loop reads CASSEWDIRPPYEQYF. The CDR3 bases are TGTGCCAGCAGTGAATGGGACATCCGACCCCCCTACGAGCAGTACTTC.

The V call is TRBV5-4, the J call TRBJ2-1; the match to TRBD1 covers 12 bases. V lost 4 bases, J lost 15 bases, and 5 bases stayed unmatched. From germline, CDR1 is SGHNT and CDR2 YYREEE (reference sequence). The length of the CDR3 is 12 residues. This CDR3 is CASSPGQGAAFF. CDR3 bases: TGTGCCAGCAGCCCGGGACAGGGGGCGGCGTTCTTC. Filled out from reference TRBV5-4 and TRBJ2-1, the complete variable domain reads ETGVTQSPTHLIKTRGQQVTLRCSSQSGHNTVSWYQQALGQGPQFIFQYYREEENGRGNFPPRFSGLQFPNYSSELNVNALELDDSALYLCASSPGQGAAFFGPGTRLTVL.

The V call is TRBV27, the J call TRBJ1-2; 8 bases match TRBD1. The CDR3 runs to 15 residues. The V and J ends lost 4 bases and 2 bases, in that order; junction bases with no gene match: 6. The germline V gene encodes CDR1 MNHEY and CDR2 SMNVEV (reference sequence). The CDR3 nucleotides are TGTGCCAGCAGTTCAACAGGGGGGGAAAACTATGGCTACACCTTC. As protein: CASSSTGGENYGYTF.

The chain links TRBV25-1 to TRBJ1-6, with D hard to call. Trimming cost V 3 bases and J 6 bases, with 12 bases left between them. CDR1 and CDR2 (germline): MGHDK, SYGVNS. CDR3 length: 15 residues. CDR3 region: CASSDPLILNSPLHF. CDR3 nucleotides: TGTGCCAGCAGTGATCCCCTTATCCTTAATTCACCCCTCCACTTT.

The genes are TRBV18 and TRBJ1-5; 8 positions agree with TRBD1. The CDR3 is 15 amino acids. J was trimmed by 6 bases and V by 6 bases; bases with no gene match: 10. CDR1 is KGHSH and CDR2 is LQKENI in the germline V gene. CDR3 bases: TGTGCCAGCTCTCAAGGACAGGGAATGGTTCAGCCCCAGCATTTT. It codes for CASSQGQGMVQPQHF.